The 7 T cell receptor beta chains in this list originate from one sample, sequenced in a study of T cells after yellow fever vaccination. TCRdb re-called the 5' RACE reads through MiXCR, storing one row per CDR3 protein. Among some 110,000 distinct CDR3 sequences listed, about 7% were seen once. This sample comprised CD4+ T cells sorted from PBMCs, obtained about 41 days after the first yellow fever vaccination. The receptor source for this set is a man aged 18 to 30 who received the YFV17D yellow fever vaccine.

About this clonotype: Just one base apart from a much larger clone, this may be a read error. The DNA for the CDR3 is TGTGCCAGCAGCTCCATTCTGCGTCCTGAAGCTTTCTTT. It translates to CASSSILRPEAFF. The chain is built from TRBV5-5 and TRBJ1-1; the D is unclear. Trimming took 3 bases from V and 6 from J, leaving 12 bases between them. CDR3 length equals 13 residues. Germline V gene sequence: CDR1 SGHKS, CDR2 YYEKEE (reference sequence).

This clonotype was observed many times. V usage is TRBV5-4 and J usage is TRBJ2-1, with TRBD1 as a possible D gene (6 bases). The V end was cut by 0 bases, the J end by 5 bases, with 9 bases between. CDR3 length: 14 amino acids. From germline, CDR1 is SGHNT and CDR2 YYREEE (reference sequence). DNA of the CDR3: TGTGCCAGCAGCTTGGAGGACAGAAACAATGAGCAGTTCTTC. Protein: CASSLEDRNNEQFF.

The sample holds a few counts of this clonotype. Written as DNA, the CDR3 is TGCAGTGCTAGTGAGGCCCGCGGGGGGAACAATGAGCAGTTCTTC. Translation: CSASEARGGNNEQFF. V gene TRBV20-1 combines with J gene TRBJ2-1, with 8 bases lining up with TRBD2. The CDR3 has 15 amino acids. The ends lost 3 bases at V and 5 bases at J; junction bases unmatched: 9. Germline V gene data show CDR1 as DFQATT and CDR2 as SNEGSKA (reference sequence).

This clonotype has a count of ten or more. The V gene is TRBV4-2, the J gene TRBJ1-6; tentative D call: TRBD1 (5 bases). Germline-derived CDR1 and CDR2 are LGHNA and YNFKEQ. Trimming pared 0 bases from V and 9 bases from J, leaving 15 bases between. This CDR3 is 16 amino acids long. The CDR3 bases are TGTGCCAGCAGCCAAGAATCCCCAGGGACTAGTTCACCCCTCCACTTT. Translation gives CASSQESPGTSSPLHF.

This clonotype was observed a few times. V and J are TRBV10-2 and TRBJ1-1, with a weak D call TRBD1 (5 bases). The CDR3 length is 11 residues. V was clipped by 6 bases and J by 5 bases, with 7 bases between them. Germline V gene data show CDR1 as WSHSY and CDR2 as SAAADI. CDR3 region: CASRTETEAFF. The CDR3 nucleotides read TGCGCCAGCAGGACAGAGACTGAAGCTTTCTTT.

This clonotype was detected many times. The chain combines TRBV5-6 with TRBJ1-1, with a tentative D call TRBD1 (6 bases). This CDR3 contains 12 residues. With 2 bases removed from V and 7 bases from J, the gap between germline ends came to 9 bases. The V gene's germline CDR1 is SGHDT and CDR2 YYEEEE. The CDR3 sequence: CASSFLDSEAFF. DNA of the CDR3: TGTGCCAGCAGCTTTCTGGACAGTGAAGCTTTCTTT. Complete variable domain (other parts from reference TRBV5-6 and TRBJ1-1): DAGVTQSPTHLIKTRGQQVTLRCSPKSGHDTVSWYQQALGQGPQFIFQYYEEEERQRGNFPDRFSGHQFPNYSSELNVNALLLGDSALYLCASSFLDSEAFFGQGTRLTVV.

This clonotype was recorded many times. The chain has TRBV5-6 and TRBJ2-5; a possible D gene is TRBD1 (5 bases). V lost 4 bases and J lost 5, with 18 bases in between. Germline CDR1 SGHDT, CDR2 YYEEEE. This CDR3 has 15 amino acids. The CDR3 protein is CASSHFVARAETQYF. In nucleotides, the CDR3 is TGTGCCAGCAGCCACTTCGTGGCCAGGGCGGAGACCCAGTACTTC.